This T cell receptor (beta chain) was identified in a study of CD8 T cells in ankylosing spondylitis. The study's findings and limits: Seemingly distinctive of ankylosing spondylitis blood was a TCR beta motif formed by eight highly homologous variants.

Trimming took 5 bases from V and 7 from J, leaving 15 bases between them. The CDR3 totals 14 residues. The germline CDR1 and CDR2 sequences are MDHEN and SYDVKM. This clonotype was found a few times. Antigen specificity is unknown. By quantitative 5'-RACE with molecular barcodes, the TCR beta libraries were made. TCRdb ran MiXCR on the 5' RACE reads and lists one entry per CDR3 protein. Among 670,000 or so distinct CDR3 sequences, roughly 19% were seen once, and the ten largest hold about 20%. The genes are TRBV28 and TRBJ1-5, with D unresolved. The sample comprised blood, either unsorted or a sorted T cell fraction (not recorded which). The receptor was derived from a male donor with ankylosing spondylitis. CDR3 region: CASSPSAWEQPQHF. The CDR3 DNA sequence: TGTGCCAGCAGTCCCAGTGCCTGGGAACAGCCCCAGCATTTT.